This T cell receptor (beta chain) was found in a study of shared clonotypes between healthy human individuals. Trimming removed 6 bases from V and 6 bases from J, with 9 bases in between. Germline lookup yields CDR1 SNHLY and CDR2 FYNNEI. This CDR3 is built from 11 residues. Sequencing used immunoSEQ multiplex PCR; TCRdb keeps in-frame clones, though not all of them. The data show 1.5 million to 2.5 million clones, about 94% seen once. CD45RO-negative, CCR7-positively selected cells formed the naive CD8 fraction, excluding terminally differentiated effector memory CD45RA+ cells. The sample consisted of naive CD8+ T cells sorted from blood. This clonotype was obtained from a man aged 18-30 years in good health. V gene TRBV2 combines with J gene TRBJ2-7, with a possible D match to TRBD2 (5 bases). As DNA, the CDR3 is TGTGCCAGCAGCCTCGCGGGCGAGCAGTACTTC. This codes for CASSLAGEQYF.